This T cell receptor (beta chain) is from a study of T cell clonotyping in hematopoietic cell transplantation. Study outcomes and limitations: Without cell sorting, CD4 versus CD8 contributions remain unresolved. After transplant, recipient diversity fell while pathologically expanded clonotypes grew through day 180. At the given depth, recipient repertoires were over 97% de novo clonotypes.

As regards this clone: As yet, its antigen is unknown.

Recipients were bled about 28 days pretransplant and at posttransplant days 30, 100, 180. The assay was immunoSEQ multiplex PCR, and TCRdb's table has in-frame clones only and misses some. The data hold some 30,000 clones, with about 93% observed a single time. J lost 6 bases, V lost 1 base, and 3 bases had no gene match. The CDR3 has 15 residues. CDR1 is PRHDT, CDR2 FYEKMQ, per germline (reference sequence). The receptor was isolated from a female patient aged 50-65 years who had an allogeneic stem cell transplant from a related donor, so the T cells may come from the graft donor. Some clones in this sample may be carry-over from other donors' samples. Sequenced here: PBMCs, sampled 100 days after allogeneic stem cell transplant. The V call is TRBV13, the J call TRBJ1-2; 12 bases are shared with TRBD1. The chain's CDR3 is CASSLVGTGGDGYTF. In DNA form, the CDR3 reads TGTGCCAGCAGCTTAGTTGGGACAGGGGGCGATGGCTACACCTTC.